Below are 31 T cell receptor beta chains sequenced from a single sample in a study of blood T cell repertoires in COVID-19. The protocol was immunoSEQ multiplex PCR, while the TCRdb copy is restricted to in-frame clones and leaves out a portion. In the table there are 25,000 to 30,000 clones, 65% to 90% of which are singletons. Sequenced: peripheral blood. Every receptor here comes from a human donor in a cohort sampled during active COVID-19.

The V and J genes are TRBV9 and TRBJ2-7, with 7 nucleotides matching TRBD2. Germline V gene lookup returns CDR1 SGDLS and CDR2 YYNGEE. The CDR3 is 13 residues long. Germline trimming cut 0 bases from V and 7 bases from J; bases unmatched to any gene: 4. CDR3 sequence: CASSVVTSEEQYF. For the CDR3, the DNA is TGTGCCAGCAGCGTAGTAACTAGCGAGGAGCAGTACTTC.

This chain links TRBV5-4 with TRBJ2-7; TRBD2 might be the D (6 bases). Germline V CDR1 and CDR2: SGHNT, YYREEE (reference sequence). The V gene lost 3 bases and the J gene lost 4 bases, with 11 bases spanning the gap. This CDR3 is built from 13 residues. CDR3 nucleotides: TGTGCCAGCAGCTCGGGACTGTCTTACGAGCAGTACTTC. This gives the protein CASSSGLSYEQYF.

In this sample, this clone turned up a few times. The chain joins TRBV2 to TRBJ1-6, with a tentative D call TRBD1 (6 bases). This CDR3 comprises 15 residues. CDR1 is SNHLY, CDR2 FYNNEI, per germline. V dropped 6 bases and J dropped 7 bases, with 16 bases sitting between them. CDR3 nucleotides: TGTGCCAGCAGGTTAGGCAGGGGATCAAATTCACCCCTCCACTTT. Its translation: CASRLGRGSNSPLHF.

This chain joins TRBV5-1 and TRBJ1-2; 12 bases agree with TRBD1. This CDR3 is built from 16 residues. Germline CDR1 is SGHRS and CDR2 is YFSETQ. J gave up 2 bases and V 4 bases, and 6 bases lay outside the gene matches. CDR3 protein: CASSIGTGGLNYGYTF. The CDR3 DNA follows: TGCGCCAGCAGCATTGGGACAGGGGGCCTAAACTATGGCTACACCTTC.

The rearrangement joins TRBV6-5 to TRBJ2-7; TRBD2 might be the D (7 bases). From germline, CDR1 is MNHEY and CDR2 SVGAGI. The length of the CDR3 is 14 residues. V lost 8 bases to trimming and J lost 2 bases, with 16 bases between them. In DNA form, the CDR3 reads TGTGCCAGCGCCCGACAGGCGGGGGCCTACGAGCAGTACTTC. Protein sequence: CASARQAGAYEQYF.

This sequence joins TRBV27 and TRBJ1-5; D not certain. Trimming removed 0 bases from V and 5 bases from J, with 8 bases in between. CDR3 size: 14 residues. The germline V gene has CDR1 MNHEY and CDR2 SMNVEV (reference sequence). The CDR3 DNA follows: TGTGCCAGCAGTTTATCTGGGAGTCATCAGCCCCAGCATTTT. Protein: CASSLSGSHQPQHF.

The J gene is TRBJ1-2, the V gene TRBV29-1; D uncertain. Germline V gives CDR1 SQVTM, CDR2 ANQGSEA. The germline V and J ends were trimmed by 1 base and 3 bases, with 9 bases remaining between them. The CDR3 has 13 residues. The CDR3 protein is CSVEGQRYYGYTF. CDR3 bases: TGCAGCGTTGAAGGGCAGCGGTACTATGGCTACACCTTC.

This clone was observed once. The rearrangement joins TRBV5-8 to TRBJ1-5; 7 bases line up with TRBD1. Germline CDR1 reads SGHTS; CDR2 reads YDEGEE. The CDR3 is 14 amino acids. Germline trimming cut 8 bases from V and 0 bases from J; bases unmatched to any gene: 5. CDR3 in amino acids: CASQTGYSNQPQHF. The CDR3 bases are TGTGCCAGTCAGACAGGGTATAGCAATCAGCCCCAGCATTTT.

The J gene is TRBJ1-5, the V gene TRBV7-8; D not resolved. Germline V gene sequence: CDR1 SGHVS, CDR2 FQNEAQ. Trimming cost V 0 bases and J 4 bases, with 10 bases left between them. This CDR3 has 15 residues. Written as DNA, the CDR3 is TGTGCCAGCAGCTTAGCTTGGCAGGTAAATCAGCCCCAGCATTTT. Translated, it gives CASSLAWQVNQPQHF.

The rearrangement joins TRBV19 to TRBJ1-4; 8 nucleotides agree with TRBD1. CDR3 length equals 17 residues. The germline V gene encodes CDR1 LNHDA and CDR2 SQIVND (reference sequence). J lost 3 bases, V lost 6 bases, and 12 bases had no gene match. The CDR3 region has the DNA TGTGCCAGTAGAACGCCGTTGCAGGGGGCGGCTAATGAAAAACTGTTTTTT. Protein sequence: CASRTPLQGAANEKLFF. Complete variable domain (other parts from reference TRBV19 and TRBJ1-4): DGGITQSPKYLFRKEGQNVTLSCEQNLNHDAMYWYRQDPGQGLRLIYYSQIVNDFQKGDIAEGYSVSREKKESFPLTVTSAQKNPTAFYLCASRTPLQGAANEKLFFGSGTQLSVL.

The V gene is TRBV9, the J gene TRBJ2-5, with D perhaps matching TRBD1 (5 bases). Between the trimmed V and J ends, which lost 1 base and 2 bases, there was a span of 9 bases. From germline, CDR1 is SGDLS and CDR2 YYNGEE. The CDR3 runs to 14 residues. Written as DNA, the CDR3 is TGTGCCAGCAGCGTACTAGGACAACAAGAGACCCAGTACTTC. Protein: CASSVLGQQETQYF.

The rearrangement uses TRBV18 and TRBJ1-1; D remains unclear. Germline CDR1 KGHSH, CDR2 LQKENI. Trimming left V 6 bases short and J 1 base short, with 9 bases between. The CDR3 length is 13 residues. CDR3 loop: CASSLLENTEAFF. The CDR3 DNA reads TGTGCCAGCTCTCTCTTAGAGAACACTGAAGCTTTCTTT.

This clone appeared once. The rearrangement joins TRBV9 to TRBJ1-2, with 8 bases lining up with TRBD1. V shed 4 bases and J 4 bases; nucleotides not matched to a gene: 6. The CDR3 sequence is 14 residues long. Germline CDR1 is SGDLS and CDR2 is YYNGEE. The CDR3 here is CASSRGQGSYGYTF. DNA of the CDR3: TGTGCCAGCAGCCGTGGACAGGGAAGCTATGGCTACACCTTC.

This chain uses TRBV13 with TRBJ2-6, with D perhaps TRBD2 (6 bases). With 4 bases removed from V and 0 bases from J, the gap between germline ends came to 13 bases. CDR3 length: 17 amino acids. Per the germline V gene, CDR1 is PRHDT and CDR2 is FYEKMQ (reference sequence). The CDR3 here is CASSSRDLPSGANVLTF. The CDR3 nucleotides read TGTGCCAGCAGCTCCCGGGACTTACCCTCTGGGGCCAACGTCCTGACTTTC.

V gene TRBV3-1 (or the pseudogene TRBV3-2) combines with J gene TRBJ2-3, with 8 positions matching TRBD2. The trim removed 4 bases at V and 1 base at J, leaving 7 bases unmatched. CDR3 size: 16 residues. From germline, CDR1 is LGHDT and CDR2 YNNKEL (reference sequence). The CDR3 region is CASSRSGRGGTDTQYF. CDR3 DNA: TGTGCCAGCAGCCGATCTGGGCGGGGGGGCACAGATACGCAGTATTTT.

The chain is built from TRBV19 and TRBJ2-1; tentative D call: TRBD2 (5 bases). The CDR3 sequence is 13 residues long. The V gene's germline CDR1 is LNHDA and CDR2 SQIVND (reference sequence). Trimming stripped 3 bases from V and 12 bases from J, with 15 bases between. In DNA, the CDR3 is TGTGCCAGTAGTATTCGATCGTCTGAGGGGCAGTTCTTC. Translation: CASSIRSSEGQFF.

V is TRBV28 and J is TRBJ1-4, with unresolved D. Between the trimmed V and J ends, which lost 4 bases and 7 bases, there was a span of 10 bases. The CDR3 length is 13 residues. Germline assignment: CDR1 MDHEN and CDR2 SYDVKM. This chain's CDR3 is CASSSPGSEKLFF. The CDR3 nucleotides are TGTGCCAGCAGTTCCCCCGGGAGTGAAAAACTGTTTTTT.

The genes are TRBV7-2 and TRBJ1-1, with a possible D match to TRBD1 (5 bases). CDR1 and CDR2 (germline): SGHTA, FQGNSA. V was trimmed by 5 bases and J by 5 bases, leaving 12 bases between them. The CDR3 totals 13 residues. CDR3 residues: CASSRQGRTEAFF. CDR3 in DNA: TGTGCCAGCAGCCGCCAGGGAAGGACTGAAGCTTTCTTT.

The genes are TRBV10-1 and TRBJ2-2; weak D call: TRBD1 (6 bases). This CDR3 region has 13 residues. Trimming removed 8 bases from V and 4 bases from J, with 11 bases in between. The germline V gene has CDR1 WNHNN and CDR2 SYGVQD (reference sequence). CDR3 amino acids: CASEGVRTGELFF. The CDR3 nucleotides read TGCGCCAGCGAGGGGGTGCGCACCGGGGAGCTGTTTTTT.

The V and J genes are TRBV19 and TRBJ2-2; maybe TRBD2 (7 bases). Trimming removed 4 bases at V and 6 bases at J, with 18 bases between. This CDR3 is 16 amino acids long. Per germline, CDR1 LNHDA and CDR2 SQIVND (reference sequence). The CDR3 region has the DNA TGTGCCAGTAGTAGGTTCGGGGGGCTGGGTGCCGGGGAGCTGTTTTTT. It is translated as CASSRFGGLGAGELFF.

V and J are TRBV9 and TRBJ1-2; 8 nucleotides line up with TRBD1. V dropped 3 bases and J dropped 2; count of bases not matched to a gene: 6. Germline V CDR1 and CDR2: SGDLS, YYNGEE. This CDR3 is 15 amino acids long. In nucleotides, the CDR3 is TGTGCCAGCAGCGCGACGCAGGGGGCAAACTATGGCTACACCTTC. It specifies CASSATQGANYGYTF.

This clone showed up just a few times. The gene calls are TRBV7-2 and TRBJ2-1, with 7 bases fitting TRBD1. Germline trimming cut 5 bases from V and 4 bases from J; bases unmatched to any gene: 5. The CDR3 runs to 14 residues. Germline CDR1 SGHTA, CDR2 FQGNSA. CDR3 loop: CASSPRDRYNEQFF. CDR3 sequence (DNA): TGTGCCAGCAGCCCCAGGGACAGATACAATGAGCAGTTCTTC.

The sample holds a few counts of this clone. As DNA, the CDR3 is TGTGCCAGCAGTGCTACCGGGACAAGTAACACCGGGGAGCTGTTTTTT. It encodes CASSATGTSNTGELFF. The rearrangement joins TRBV25-1 to TRBJ2-2, with D perhaps TRBD1 (6 bases). The V end was cut by 4 bases, the J end by 2 bases, with 14 bases between. Germline CDR1 and CDR2: MGHDK and SYGVNS. This CDR3 region has 16 residues.

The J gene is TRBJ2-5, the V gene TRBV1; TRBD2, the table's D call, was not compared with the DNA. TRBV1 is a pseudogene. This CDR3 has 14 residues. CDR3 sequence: CTSSPRGGPETQYF. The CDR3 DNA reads TGCACCAGCAGCCCCCGGGGAGGGCCGGAGACCCAGTACTTC.

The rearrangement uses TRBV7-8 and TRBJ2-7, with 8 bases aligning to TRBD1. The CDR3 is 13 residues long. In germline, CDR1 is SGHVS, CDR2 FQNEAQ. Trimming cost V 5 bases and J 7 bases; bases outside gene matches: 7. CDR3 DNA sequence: TGTGCCAGCAGCCTGACAGGGGTTGGGGAGCAGTACTTC. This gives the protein CASSLTGVGEQYF.

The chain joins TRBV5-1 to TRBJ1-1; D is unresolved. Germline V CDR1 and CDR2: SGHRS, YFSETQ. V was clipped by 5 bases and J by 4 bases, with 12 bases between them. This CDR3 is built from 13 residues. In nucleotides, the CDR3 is TGCGCCAGCAGGCAGACCCGAGGCACTGAAGCTTTCTTT. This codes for CASRQTRGTEAFF.

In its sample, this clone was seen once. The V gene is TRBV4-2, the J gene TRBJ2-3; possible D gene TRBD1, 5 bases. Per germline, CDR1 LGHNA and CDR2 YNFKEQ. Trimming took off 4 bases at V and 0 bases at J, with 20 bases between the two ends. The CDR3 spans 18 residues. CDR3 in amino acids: CASSLYSHRSSSTDTQYF. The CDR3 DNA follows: TGTGCCAGCAGCCTCTACTCCCACAGGAGCTCTAGCACAGATACGCAGTATTTT.

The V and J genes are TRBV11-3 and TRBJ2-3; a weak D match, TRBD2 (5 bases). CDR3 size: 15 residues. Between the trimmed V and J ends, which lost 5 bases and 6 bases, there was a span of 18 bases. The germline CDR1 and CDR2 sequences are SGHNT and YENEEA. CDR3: CASSPRTLWADTQYF. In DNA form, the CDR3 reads TGTGCCAGCAGCCCCCGGACTCTATGGGCCGATACGCAGTATTTT.

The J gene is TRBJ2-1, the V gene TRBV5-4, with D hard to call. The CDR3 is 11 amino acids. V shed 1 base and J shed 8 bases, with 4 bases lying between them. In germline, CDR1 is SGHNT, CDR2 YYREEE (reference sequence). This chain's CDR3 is CASSLFDEQFF. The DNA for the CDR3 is TGTGCCAGCAGCTTGTTCGATGAGCAGTTCTTC.

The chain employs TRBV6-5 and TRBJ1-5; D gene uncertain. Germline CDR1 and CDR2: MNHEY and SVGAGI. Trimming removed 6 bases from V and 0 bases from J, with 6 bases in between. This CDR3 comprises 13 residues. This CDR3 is CASRSYSNQPQHF. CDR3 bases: TGTGCCAGCAGATCGTATAGCAATCAGCCCCAGCATTTT.

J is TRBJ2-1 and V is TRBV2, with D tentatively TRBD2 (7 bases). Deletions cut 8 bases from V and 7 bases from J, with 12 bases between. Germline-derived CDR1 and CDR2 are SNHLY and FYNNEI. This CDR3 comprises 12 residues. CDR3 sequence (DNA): TGTGCCAGCGGGGGGGCCTTAAATGAGCAGTTCTTC. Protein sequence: CASGGALNEQFF.